The present T cell receptor (beta chain) was sequenced within a study of blood T cell repertoires in COVID-19. Study at large: T cells, B-cell-depleted T cells, or PBMCs supplied cDNA or gDNA.

The repertoire was sequenced with immunoSEQ multiplex PCR; TCRdb's copy has only in-frame clones and lacks some. Counted here are over 70,000 clones, approximately 71% occurring once; the ten biggest clones make up about 2.1%. This CDR3 comprises 15 residues. Germline trimming cut 3 bases from V and 8 bases from J; bases unmatched to any gene: 8. Germline CDR1 KGHSH, CDR2 LQKENI. The specimen sequenced was peripheral blood. V usage is TRBV18 and J usage is TRBJ2-1; TRBD1 matches 9 bases. This clonotype was sampled from a man in his 70s with COVID-19, enrolled during active disease. CDR3 protein: CASSPSQGAVDEQFF. CDR3 nucleotide sequence: TGTGCCAGCTCACCTTCACAGGGGGCGGTGGATGAGCAGTTCTTC.